A selection of T cell receptor beta chains follows, all from one sample in a study of OX40 agonist ivuxolimab in advanced cancers. The repertoire was sequenced with immunoSEQ multiplex PCR; TCRdb's copy has only in-frame clones and lacks some. Of 63,000 or so clones listed, 84% were seen once; the top ten hold roughly 8%. Material: CD4+ or CD8+ T cells sorted from blood, obtained in a trial of the OX40 agonist ivuxolimab. Source of these receptors: an adult with an advanced solid tumor such as melanoma, head and neck, liver or kidney cancer. CDR3s include the opening cysteine and the closing phenylalanine or tryptophan. D genes are given only for firm matches. For some rows the clone size is stated as once, few or many, or as a class when expanded; others skip it.

j_call: TRBJ2-7
d_call: -
v_call: TRBV6-5
clone_size: -
cdr3_nt: TGTGCCAGCAGTTACGGGAGGACCGCCCTCGAGCAGTACTTC
cdr3_aa: CASSYGRTALEQYF

j_call: TRBJ1-1
d_call: TRBD1
v_call: TRBV10-1
clone_size: -
cdr3_nt: TGCGCCAGCACCCCGGACAGGGGGCATGGGATCACTGAAGCTTTCTTT
cdr3_aa: CASTPDRGHGITEAFF

j_call: TRBJ1-4
d_call: TRBD1
v_call: TRBV4-3
clone_size: -
cdr3_nt: TGCGCCAGCAGCCAAGGACAGGGATATAATGAAAAACTGTTTTTT
cdr3_aa: CASSQGQGYNEKLFF

j_call: TRBJ1-3
d_call: -
v_call: TRBV14
clone_size: -
cdr3_nt: TGTGCCAGCAGCCAACGCTCTGGAAACACCATATATTTT
cdr3_aa: CASSQRSGNTIYF

j_call: TRBJ1-4
d_call: -
v_call: TRBV30
clone_size: -
cdr3_nt: TGTGCCTGGAGTGTCCGTAATGAAAAACTGTTTTTT
cdr3_aa: CAWSVRNEKLFF

j_call: TRBJ1-2
d_call: -
v_call: TRBV19
clone_size: few
cdr3_nt: TGTGCCAGTAGTATTGCGGTTGCGACACGTACTGGCTACACCTTC
cdr3_aa: CASSIAVATRTGYTF

j_call: TRBJ1-2
d_call: TRBD1
v_call: TRBV20-1
clone_size: -
cdr3_nt: TGCAGAGGGACAGGGCCCTATGGCTACACCTTC
cdr3_aa: CRGTGPYGYTF

j_call: TRBJ2-3
d_call: TRBD1
v_call: TRBV19
clone_size: -
cdr3_nt: TGTGCCAGTAGTAGAGGGGGCAACACAGATACGCAGTATTTT
cdr3_aa: CASSRGGNTDTQYF

j_call: TRBJ2-1
d_call: -
v_call: TRBV5-6
clone_size: -
cdr3_nt: TGTGCCAGCAGCAGGCGACTAGGGAGCTCCTACAATGAGCAGTTCTTC
cdr3_aa: CASSRRLGSSYNEQFF

j_call: TRBJ1-1
d_call: -
v_call: TRBV4-1
clone_size: -
cdr3_nt: TGCGCCAGCAGCCAAGATAGGACAGCCTACACTGAAGCTTTCTTT
cdr3_aa: CASSQDRTAYTEAFF

j_call: TRBJ2-7
d_call: -
v_call: TRBV15
clone_size: once
cdr3_nt: TGTGCCACCAGCAGAGATGACAGGCCTGGGTACGAGCAGTACTTC
cdr3_aa: CATSRDDRPGYEQYF

j_call: TRBJ2-5
d_call: -
v_call: TRBV11-3
clone_size: -
cdr3_nt: TGTGCCAGCAGCCAACACTTTATCCTTACCACGGGCCAAGAGACCCAGTACTTC
cdr3_aa: CASSQHFILTTGQETQYF

j_call: TRBJ2-7
d_call: TRBD1
v_call: TRBV5-1
clone_size: -
cdr3_nt: TGCGCCAGCAGCTTAGGCGGGACAGGGGACGAGCAGTACTTC
cdr3_aa: CASSLGGTGDEQYF

j_call: TRBJ2-5
d_call: -
v_call: TRBV5-4
clone_size: -
cdr3_nt: TGTGCCAGCAGCTTGGGTTCAGGGCTGGGGACCCAGTACTTC
cdr3_aa: CASSLGSGLGTQYF

j_call: TRBJ1-6
d_call: -
v_call: TRBV14
clone_size: few
cdr3_nt: TGTGCCAGCAGCCCTGGGATGAGAAATTCACCCCTCCACTTT
cdr3_aa: CASSPGMRNSPLHF

j_call: TRBJ2-2
d_call: TRBD1
v_call: TRBV5-1
clone_size: -
cdr3_nt: TGCGCCAGCAGCCAGACAGGGGGAAGAGCCGGGGAGCTGTTTTTT
cdr3_aa: CASSQTGGRAGELFF

j_call: TRBJ1-3
d_call: TRBD1
v_call: TRBV4-3
clone_size: once
cdr3_nt: TGCGCCAGCAGCCAAGCTCTCGACAGGGTAGTTGGAAACACCATATATTTT
cdr3_aa: CASSQALDRVVGNTIYF

j_call: TRBJ2-5
d_call: TRBD1
v_call: TRBV30
clone_size: once
cdr3_nt: TGTGCCTGGAGTCCCGACAGGGGGCGAAGAGAGACCCAGTACTTC
cdr3_aa: CAWSPDRGRRETQYF

j_call: TRBJ1-2
d_call: -
v_call: TRBV7-5
clone_size: -
cdr3_nt: TGTGCCAGAAGCCCGTGGACAGGGGCTTATGGCTACACCTTC
cdr3_aa: CARSPWTGAYGYTF

j_call: TRBJ2-1
d_call: TRBD2
v_call: TRBV5-1
clone_size: -
cdr3_nt: TGCGCCAGCAGGGCGCCCGGGGGGGTTTACAATGAGCAGTTCTTC
cdr3_aa: CASRAPGGVYNEQFF

j_call: TRBJ2-2
d_call: -
v_call: TRBV18
clone_size: -
cdr3_nt: TGTGCCAGCTCACTTACACACCCCGCATTCGGAGCCGGGGAGCTGTTTTTT
cdr3_aa: CASSLTHPAFGAGELFF

j_call: TRBJ2-3
d_call: -
v_call: TRBV6-6
clone_size: -
cdr3_nt: TGTGCCAGCAGTCGAAGTGGGGCAGATACGCAGTATTTT
cdr3_aa: CASSRSGADTQYF

j_call: TRBJ2-7
d_call: TRBD1
v_call: TRBV6-6
clone_size: once
cdr3_nt: TGTGCCAGCAGTCAGAGGGACAGATCCTCCTACGAGCAGTACTTC
cdr3_aa: CASSQRDRSSYEQYF

j_call: TRBJ1-2
d_call: -
v_call: TRBV6-1
clone_size: once
cdr3_nt: TGTGCCAGCAGTGAATGGTGGGCCACTACTAACTATGGCTACACCTTC
cdr3_aa: CASSEWWATTNYGYTF

j_call: TRBJ2-2
d_call: -
v_call: TRBV6-5
clone_size: -
cdr3_nt: TGTGCCAGCAGTTACTCAAGGGGCACCACCGGGGAGCTGTTTTTT
cdr3_aa: CASSYSRGTTGELFF

j_call: TRBJ2-7
d_call: TRBD2
v_call: TRBV4-1
clone_size: -
cdr3_nt: TGCGCCAGCAGCCAAGGCGGGGGGCCCTACTACGAGCAGTACTTC
cdr3_aa: CASSQGGGPYYEQYF

j_call: TRBJ1-2
d_call: -
v_call: TRBV11-3
clone_size: few
cdr3_nt: TGTGCCAGCAGCTGGCAGGGGATGTCCTATGGCTACACCTTC
cdr3_aa: CASSWQGMSYGYTF

j_call: TRBJ1-1
d_call: -
v_call: TRBV29-1
clone_size: -
cdr3_nt: TGCAGCGTTGGAGGGGGTGTGAACACTGAAGCTTTCTTT
cdr3_aa: CSVGGGVNTEAFF

j_call: TRBJ2-5
d_call: -
v_call: TRBV7-7
clone_size: -
cdr3_nt: TGTGCTAGCAGCTTAAATAAGCAGGTGAAGACCCAGTACTTC
cdr3_aa: CASSLNKQVKTQYF

j_call: TRBJ2-3
d_call: TRBD2
v_call: TRBV10-2
clone_size: few
cdr3_nt: TGCGCCAGCAGTGAAGCGGCTAGCGGGAGTACAGATACGCAGTATTTT
cdr3_aa: CASSEAASGSTDTQYF

j_call: TRBJ2-1
d_call: TRBD2
v_call: TRBV2
clone_size: -
cdr3_nt: TGTGCCGTAGGGACTAGCGGGGGATACGGGCAGTTCTTC
cdr3_aa: CAVGTSGGYGQFF

j_call: TRBJ1-3
d_call: -
v_call: TRBV5-1
clone_size: few
cdr3_nt: TGCGCCAGCAGCTTGGGAAGCGGGGGAAACACCATATATTTT
cdr3_aa: CASSLGSGGNTIYF

j_call: TRBJ2-1
d_call: TRBD1
v_call: TRBV10-2
clone_size: -
cdr3_nt: TGCGCCAGCAGAGAAGGGACAGGGGGCGGGATCTACAATGAGCAGTTCTTC
cdr3_aa: CASREGTGGGIYNEQFF

j_call: TRBJ2-7
d_call: -
v_call: TRBV11-3
clone_size: -
cdr3_nt: TGTGCCAGCAGCTTAGATCCCCCCTTGGGGTATTTGAACTACGAGCAGTACTTC
cdr3_aa: CASSLDPPLGYLNYEQYF

j_call: TRBJ1-3
d_call: -
v_call: TRBV4-3
clone_size: -
cdr3_nt: TGCGCCAGCAGCCAAGATCTTAGGGGTCCCACCATATATTTT
cdr3_aa: CASSQDLRGPTIYF

j_call: TRBJ2-1
d_call: TRBD1
v_call: TRBV7-2
clone_size: -
cdr3_nt: TGTGCCAGCAGTTCCCGAGACAGGGGGCGAAATGAGCAGTTCTTC
cdr3_aa: CASSSRDRGRNEQFF

j_call: TRBJ1-5
d_call: -
v_call: TRBV7-9
clone_size: few
cdr3_nt: TGTGCCAGCAGCCCCACGGGGGGGAATCAGCCCCAGCATTTT
cdr3_aa: CASSPTGGNQPQHF

j_call: TRBJ2-5
d_call: -
v_call: TRBV5-1
clone_size: -
cdr3_nt: TGCGCCAGCAGCCCCATTCCTGACTCCGACAGTCCGGAGACCCAGTACTTC
cdr3_aa: CASSPIPDSDSPETQYF

j_call: TRBJ2-4
d_call: -
v_call: TRBV2
clone_size: -
cdr3_nt: TGTGCCAGCAGTGAGCAGACACTTCTAGCCAAAAACATTCAGTACTTC
cdr3_aa: CASSEQTLLAKNIQYF

j_call: TRBJ2-3
d_call: -
v_call: TRBV5-1
clone_size: few
cdr3_nt: TGCGCCAGCAGCTTGGGCTTGGATACGCAGTATTTT
cdr3_aa: CASSLGLDTQYF

j_call: TRBJ2-7
d_call: TRBD1
v_call: TRBV7-2
clone_size: -
cdr3_nt: TGTGCCAGCAGCTCGGGACAGGGACCCTACGAGCAGTACTTC
cdr3_aa: CASSSGQGPYEQYF

j_call: TRBJ2-3
d_call: -
v_call: TRBV18
clone_size: -
cdr3_nt: TGTGCCAGCTCGCACGATTCGCGGGATACGCAGTATTTT
cdr3_aa: CASSHDSRDTQYF

j_call: TRBJ2-2
d_call: -
v_call: TRBV27
clone_size: -
cdr3_nt: TGTGCCAGCAGTGCCGCCGCAACCGGGGAGCTGTTTTTT
cdr3_aa: CASSAAATGELFF

j_call: TRBJ2-7
d_call: -
v_call: TRBV7-2
clone_size: -
cdr3_nt: TGTGCCAGCAGCTCGGGGGCACTCGATGCTTACGAGCAGTACTTC
cdr3_aa: CASSSGALDAYEQYF

j_call: TRBJ2-7
d_call: -
v_call: TRBV9
clone_size: once
cdr3_nt: TGTGCCAGCAGCGTAGGGGCTAGCGAGGTCTACGAGCAGTACTTC
cdr3_aa: CASSVGASEVYEQYF

j_call: TRBJ1-1
d_call: -
v_call: TRBV5-1
clone_size: -
cdr3_nt: TGCGCCAGCAGCTTGGAGGGGATAACGGCCACTGAAGCTTTCTTT
cdr3_aa: CASSLEGITATEAFF

j_call: TRBJ2-7
d_call: -
v_call: TRBV5-1
clone_size: -
cdr3_nt: TGCGCCAGCAGCTCGCGGGGATACTCCTACGAGCAGTACTTC
cdr3_aa: CASSSRGYSYEQYF